This section outlines one TCR beta chain sequence together with its context. Antigen unknown. TCRdb re-called the 5' RACE reads and catalogs CDR3 proteins one per entry, DNA excluded. The listing records 550,000 to 600,000 distinct CDR3 sequences. The sample is drawn from a study of T cells expressing NK-cell markers. General study results and limits: Dominance of the CD3+CD56-NKG2C+ fraction by these clonotypes also held in a handful of donors.

The germline CDR1 and CDR2 sequences are SGHAT and FQNNGV. This CDR3 has 15 amino acids. The TCR was taken from a man aged 18-30 years in good health. Material: blood T cells: a sorted CD56 or NKG2C T cell subset, CD4+ or CD8+ T cells, or bulk PBMC T cells (not recorded which). This rearrangement joins TRBV11-2 to TRBJ2-5; with no DNA, the TCRdb D assignment of TRBD1 cannot be verified. CDR3 in amino acids: CASSREGTGRETQYF.